Listed below are T cell receptor beta chains from one sample, sequenced in a study of T cells after yellow fever vaccination. From the 5' RACE reads, TCRdb called clonotypes with MiXCR, one entry per CDR3 protein. The sample has 250,000 to 300,000 distinct CDR3 sequences; around 5.3% are singletons. The sample was CD4+ T cells sorted from PBMCs, taken on the day of the yellow fever booster vaccination. These receptors were obtained from a man aged 18-30 years who received the YFV17D yellow fever vaccine. Each CDR3 is given with its conserved first and last residue. Fields, in order: V gene, J gene, clone size, D gene, CDR3 DNA, CDR3 protein. D genes are given only for firm matches. Not all rows give a size; the values are once, few, many and, for expanded clones, a class.

>TRBV5-5|TRBJ1-2|-|TRBD1
TGTGCCAGCAGCAGGCCGGGACAGGGCCCCGGTGGCTACACCTTC
CASSRPGQGPGGYTF
>TRBV10-1|TRBJ2-2|many|TRBD1
TGCGCCAGCAGACCCGGGACAGGGGAATCCGGGGAGCTGTTTTTT
CASRPGTGESGELFF
>TRBV7-9|TRBJ2-3|few|TRBD2
TGTGCCAGCTCGGACATCGGCGGGGGACCATCCGCAGATACGCAGTATTTT
CASSDIGGGPSADTQYF
>TRBV20-1|TRBJ1-5|-|-
TGCAGTGCTAGTTTACAGGCGGAACAGCCCCAGCATTTT
CSASLQAEQPQHF
>TRBV5-1|TRBJ1-6|many|-
TGCGCCAGCAGCCCCGCGGAGAATTCACCCCTCCACTTT
CASSPAENSPLHF
>TRBV5-1|TRBJ2-5|few|-
TGCGCCAGCAGCTTGGTGGTATCAGAAGAGACCCAGTACTTC
CASSLVVSEETQYF
>TRBV5-5|TRBJ1-2|-|TRBD1
TGTGCCAGCAGCCCTCCAGGGGGGTCGGGCTACACCTTC
CASSPPGGSGYTF
>TRBV9|TRBJ1-3|few|TRBD1
TGTGCCAGCAGCGTAGAGGGGGCCCTCGGAAACACCATATATTTT
CASSVEGALGNTIYF
>TRBV3-1|TRBJ1-2|few|-
TGTGCCAGCAGCCAATCGGGAGGGGTATATGGCTACACCTTC
CASSQSGGVYGYTF
>TRBV28|TRBJ2-4|many|-
TGTGCCAGTTCAGGGGAGGCCAAAAACATTCAGTACTTC
CASSGEAKNIQYF
>TRBV12-3/TRBV12-4|TRBJ1-1|many|-
TGTGCCAGCAGTTTGTCCGGGAACACTGAAGCTTTCTTT
CASSLSGNTEAFF
>TRBV6-2/TRBV6-3|TRBJ2-3|-|-
TGTGCCAGCAGTTACTTCCGAGATACGCAGTATTTT
CASSYFRDTQYF
>TRBV20-1|TRBJ1-5|few|-
TGCAGTGTCAGGCATGGCAATCAGCCCCAGCATTTT
CSVRHGNQPQHF
>TRBV7-3|TRBJ1-6|few|TRBD1
TGTGCCAGCAGCCAAATGGCAGGGGGTGGTTCACCCCTCCACTTT
CASSQMAGGGSPLHF
>TRBV6-2/TRBV6-3|TRBJ2-2|-|-
TGTGCCAGCACCTCCCGGATGGGAGAAATAGGCCCCGGGGAGCTGTTTTTT
CASTSRMGEIGPGELFF
>TRBV7-2|TRBJ1-1|few|-
TGTGCCAGCAGCTTAATAGGGCGTGGTGAAGCTTTCTTT
CASSLIGRGEAFF